This T cell receptor beta chain was observed in a study of T cells in tuberculosis. Cells were sorted from thawed PBMC rested overnight and stained with GMM-loaded CD1B tetramer, viability dye and anti-CD3. The CD1B tetramers carried C32 glucose monomycolate purified from Rhodococcus equi. V lost 4 bases and J 8 bases, leaving 12 bases between the germline ends. Germline CDR1 SGDLS, CDR2 YYNGEE. The CDR3 extends over 13 amino acids. This table comes from immunoSEQ multiplex PCR, and its TCRdb copy is limited to in-frame clones, with some not included. The data show approximately 60,000 clones, around 81% seen once.

This clonotype was obtained from an adult woman with latent tuberculosis. The V gene is TRBV9, the J gene TRBJ1-4; D is ambiguous. Material for sequencing was CD1b-GMM tetramer-negative cells sorted from PBMCs. The CDR3 region has the DNA TGTGCCAGCAGCTCCCCCTCGAGGGAAAAACTGTTTTTT. Its translation: CASSSPSREKLFF.